These 32 T cell receptor beta chains came from one sample sequenced in a study of identical twins. One entry per CDR3 protein results from TCRdb running MiXCR on the 5' RACE reads. The sample has under 1 million distinct CDR3 sequences; around 12% are singletons. The same sample was also studied in work on yellow fever vaccine responses in identical twins.

Material: PBMCs. Receptors were obtained from a woman aged 18-29 years in good health.

This clonotype was observed at least ten times. This chain links TRBV3-1 with TRBJ2-2; no firm D call. Germline V gives CDR1 LGHDT, CDR2 YNNKEL (reference sequence). This CDR3 spans 14 amino acids. Trimming removed 1 base at V and 1 base at J, with 4 bases between. DNA of the CDR3: TGTGCCAGCAGCCAAGCAGGGAACACCGGGGAGCTGTTTTTT. Translating it yields CASSQAGNTGELFF.

This clonotype turned up a few times. The genes are TRBV4-1 and TRBJ1-2; D uncertain. CDR1 and CDR2 (germline): MGHRA, YSYEKL. The CDR3 is made up of 15 amino acids. Trimming took off 1 base at V and 4 bases at J, with 13 bases between the two ends. Here the CDR3 reads CASSQVGGLRYGYTF. The CDR3 DNA sequence: TGCGCCAGCAGCCAAGTGGGAGGGCTGCGCTATGGCTACACCTTC.

The chain joins TRBV12-3 or TRBV12-4 to TRBJ1-1; TRBD1 might be the D (5 bases). The length of the CDR3 is 16 residues. V was clipped by 3 bases and J by 8 bases, with 22 bases between them. DNA for the CDR3: TGTGCCAGCAGTTTTATGGGACCGGCGGGTTTAGCCGAAGCTTTCTTT. Translated, it gives CASSFMGPAGLAEAFF.

This clonotype was seen repeatedly, ten times or more. In nucleotides, the CDR3 is TGTGCCACCTTCGTGGCTAGCCGAGACAATGAGCAGTTCTTC. It is translated as CATFVASRDNEQFF. The genes are TRBV24-1 and TRBJ2-1; tentatively, D is TRBD2 (5 bases). V was pared by 9 bases and J by 5 bases, with 16 bases between. Germline V lookup: CDR1 KGHDR, CDR2 SFDVKD. The CDR3 runs 14 residues.

This clonotype was seen repeatedly, ten times or more. The chain is built from TRBV5-1 and TRBJ2-1; 8 nucleotides match TRBD2. In germline, CDR1 is SGHRS, CDR2 YFSETQ. This CDR3 region has 16 residues. J gave up 2 bases and V 0 bases, and 4 bases lay outside the gene matches. The CDR3 reads CASSLEGRGAYNEQFF. CDR3 bases: TGCGCCAGCAGCTTGGAGGGGCGGGGGGCCTACAATGAGCAGTTCTTC.

This clonotype has only a few counts. The chain joins TRBV12-3 or TRBV12-4 to TRBJ2-1; 8 nucleotides match TRBD2. The CDR3 length is 16 residues. J lost 0 bases, V lost 5 bases, and 6 bases had no gene match. CDR3 in DNA: TGTGCCAGCAGTCACTCGGCGGGGGGCTCCTACAATGAGCAGTTCTTC. Translating it yields CASSHSAGGSYNEQFF.

This clonotype was detected ten times or more. The chain carries TRBV28 and TRBJ2-7; tentative D call: TRBD1 (6 bases). V was cut by 8 bases and J by 1 base, with 9 bases left in between. The CDR3 extends over 12 amino acids. Germline lookup yields CDR1 MDHEN and CDR2 SYDVKM. Here the CDR3 reads CASGGGSYEQYF. CDR3 DNA sequence: TGTGCCAGCGGGGGCGGTTCCTACGAGCAGTACTTC. Full variable domain (outside the CDR3, taken from reference TRBV28 and TRBJ2-7): DVKVTQSSRYLVKRTGEKVFLECVQDMDHENMFWYRQDPGLGLRLIYFSYDVKMKEKGDIPEGYSVSREKKERFSLILESASTNQTSMYLCASGGGSYEQYFGPGTRLTVT.

The chain links TRBV20-1 to TRBJ2-5; 9 bases align to TRBD2. The CDR3 is made up of 14 amino acids. Trimming cost V 7 bases and J 1 base; bases outside gene matches: 7. Germline V gene data show CDR1 as DFQATT and CDR2 as SNEGSKA (reference sequence). Here the CDR3 DNA reads TGCAGTGGATTAGCGGGGGCCATCCAAGAGACCCAGTACTTC. Amino acid sequence: CSGLAGAIQETQYF.

The rearrangement uses TRBV4-1 and TRBJ2-2, with D hard to call. This CDR3 is built from 16 residues. Between the trimmed V and J ends, which lost 0 bases and 0 bases, there was a span of 8 bases. The V gene's germline CDR1 is MGHRA and CDR2 YSYEKL. The CDR3 DNA follows: TGCGCCAGCAGCCAAGAAAAACAACCGAACACCGGGGAGCTGTTTTTT. Translated: CASSQEKQPNTGELFF.

The gene calls are TRBV3-1 and TRBJ2-3; TRBD2 matches at 8 bases. J lost 4 bases, V lost 8 bases, and 14 bases had no gene match. The germline V gene has CDR1 LGHDT and CDR2 YNNKEL (reference sequence). CDR3 length: 16 amino acids. CDR3 protein: CASASSGGRNADTQYF. CDR3 DNA: TGTGCCAGCGCCTCATCCGGCGGGAGGAACGCAGATACGCAGTATTTT.

V usage is TRBV15 and J usage is TRBJ2-5, with 8 bases fitting TRBD2. Germline lookup yields CDR1 LNHNV and CDR2 YYDKDF (reference sequence). V lost 1 base, J lost 2 bases, and 9 bases stayed unmatched. CDR3 length: 17 residues. CDR3: CATSRVRSGGPQETQYF. The DNA for the CDR3 is TGTGCCACCAGCAGAGTTCGGAGCGGGGGCCCTCAAGAGACCCAGTACTTC. Looking up the rest from reference TRBV15 and TRBJ2-5 gives the full variable domain: DAMVIQNPRYQVTQFGKPVTLSCSQTLNHNVMYWYQQKSSQAPKLLFHYYDKDFNNEADTPDNFQSRRPNTSFCFLDIRSPGLGDTAMYLCATSRVRSGGPQETQYFGPGTRLLVL.

The V and J genes are TRBV7-9 and TRBJ1-6, with D possibly TRBD1 on 6 matching bases. The CDR3 is 17 residues long. The germline V and J ends were trimmed by 4 bases and 8 bases, with 21 bases remaining between them. The V gene's germline CDR1 is SEHNR and CDR2 FQNEAQ (reference sequence). This chain's CDR3 is CASSSGTRRTVYSPLHF. Here the CDR3 DNA reads TGTGCCAGCAGCTCCGGGACCCGTCGGACAGTTTATTCACCCCTCCACTTT.

This chain links TRBV15 with TRBJ1-1; D possibly corresponds to TRBD1 (5 bases). The germline V gene has CDR1 LNHNV and CDR2 YYDKDF (reference sequence). V was pared by 0 bases and J by 3 bases, with 11 bases between. CDR3 length equals 15 residues. This CDR3 is CATSRDKGPYTEAFF. CDR3 nucleotides: TGTGCCACCAGCAGAGATAAGGGGCCGTACACTGAAGCTTTCTTT.

Many counts were recorded for this clonotype. V is TRBV5-1 and J is TRBJ2-2; weak D call: TRBD2 (5 bases). Per the germline V gene, CDR1 is SGHRS and CDR2 is YFSETQ. The CDR3 spans 17 residues. V was trimmed by 4 bases and J by 0 bases, leaving 16 bases between them. The chain's CDR3 is CASSPMSGNSNTGELFF. The CDR3 DNA sequence: TGCGCCAGCAGCCCGATGTCGGGGAATTCGAACACCGGGGAGCTGTTTTTT.

Only a few counts were recorded for this clonotype. The rearrangement uses TRBV7-3 and TRBJ2-1; 12 nucleotides match TRBD2. The CDR3 consists of 19 residues. Trimming removed 1 base from V and 0 bases from J; junction bases left unmatched: 7. Germline loops: CDR1 SGHTA, CDR2 FQGTGA. The CDR3 DNA reads as TGTGCCAGCAGCTTAAGGGGAATGACTAGCGGGAGCTCCTACAATGAGCAGTTCTTC. This codes for CASSLRGMTSGSSYNEQFF.

There are a few counts of this clonotype. V usage is TRBV10-2 and J usage is TRBJ1-5, with D possibly TRBD1 on 6 matching bases. This CDR3 contains 14 residues. The V and J ends lost 5 bases and 3 bases respectively, with 11 bases between them. From germline, CDR1 is WSHSY and CDR2 SAAADI. This CDR3 reads CASSISGANQPQHF. The CDR3 region has the DNA TGCGCCAGCAGTATCTCAGGGGCCAATCAGCCCCAGCATTTT.

The chain links TRBV20-1 to TRBJ2-7; D call uncertain. From germline, CDR1 is DFQATT and CDR2 SNEGSKA (reference sequence). This CDR3 contains 13 residues. Trimming pared 0 bases from V and 4 bases from J, leaving 10 bases between. This CDR3 reads CSARDLSEYEQYF. As DNA, the CDR3 is TGCAGTGCTAGAGACCTCAGTGAGTACGAGCAGTACTTC.

Only a few counts were recorded for this clonotype. The chain has TRBV4-1 and TRBJ2-7; a possible D gene is TRBD2 (6 bases). CDR1 MGHRA and CDR2 YSYEKL come from the germline V gene. CDR3 length equals 15 residues. Trimming left V 5 bases short and J 2 bases short, with 16 bases between. CDR3 region: CASSKRLEGPYEQYF. The CDR3 nucleotides read TGCGCCAGCAGCAAGAGACTAGAGGGGCCCTACGAGCAGTACTTC.

This clonotype was found a few times. The V and J genes are TRBV27 and TRBJ2-1; 7 nucleotides agree with TRBD2. The junction had 17 bases not matched to a gene; V was cut back by 5 bases and J by 7 bases. The CDR3 is made up of 17 amino acids. In germline, CDR1 is MNHEY, CDR2 SMNVEV (reference sequence). CDR3 sequence reads: CASSPIRLRLAINEQFF. In nucleotides, the CDR3 is TGTGCCAGCAGTCCGATCAGGTTGAGACTAGCTATAAATGAGCAGTTCTTC.

The sample holds a few counts of this clonotype. The CDR3 DNA reads as TGTGCCAGCAGCCCCGCGCTGGGAGGAAACACCATATATTTT. Translated, it gives CASSPALGGNTIYF. The rearrangement links TRBV7-7 to TRBJ1-3; D is ambiguous. The V and J ends lost 5 bases and 4 bases respectively, with 12 bases between them. The V gene's germline CDR1 is SSHAT and CDR2 FNYEAQ (reference sequence). The CDR3 is 14 amino acids.

This chain links TRBV15 with TRBJ2-2; maybe TRBD1 (6 bases). The CDR3 length is 17 residues. V was pared by 1 base and J by 4 bases, with 16 bases between. CDR1 is LNHNV, CDR2 YYDKDF, per germline (reference sequence). The DNA for the CDR3 is TGTGCCACCAGCAGAGGAGGCGACAGACAGGTCACCGGGGAGCTGTTTTTT. It encodes CATSRGGDRQVTGELFF.

This clonotype was observed a handful of times. The gene calls are TRBV2 and TRBJ2-1; D uncertain. V shed 3 bases and J shed 9 bases, with 6 bases lying between them. Germline-derived CDR1 and CDR2 are SNHLY and FYNNEI. CDR3 size: 11 residues. Here the CDR3 reads CASSDGSEQFF. For the CDR3, the DNA is TGTGCCAGCAGTGATGGTAGTGAGCAGTTCTTC.

This clonotype has more than one count but fewer than ten. This chain connects TRBV12-5 to TRBJ1-5; no clear D. The CDR3 loop spans 13 amino acids. Between the trimmed V and J ends, which lost 5 bases and 7 bases, there was a span of 12 bases. CDR1 is LGHNT and CDR2 is FRNRAP in the germline V gene. The CDR3 here is CASGTEMGQPQHF. In nucleotides, the CDR3 is TGTGCTAGTGGTACAGAAATGGGGCAGCCCCAGCATTTT.

J is TRBJ2-1 and V is TRBV20-1, with 8 bases fitting TRBD2. After removal of 6 bases from V and 2 bases from J, the junction contained 9 bases not matched to a gene. Germline V CDR1 and CDR2: DFQATT, SNEGSKA (reference sequence). The CDR3 is 15 residues long. In DNA form, the CDR3 reads TGCAGTGCCCTCCCCCCGGGGGGGGCCTACAATGAGCAGTTCTTC. This sequence encodes CSALPPGGAYNEQFF.

This clonotype was counted only a few times. V usage is TRBV28 and J usage is TRBJ2-3; TRBD1 aligns across 7 bases. With V trimmed by 7 bases and J by 0 bases, 7 bases remained unmatched. This CDR3 region has 15 residues. Germline assignment: CDR1 MDHEN and CDR2 SYDVKM. Written as DNA, the CDR3 is TGTGCCAGCACCGACGGGACAGCTAGCACAGATACGCAGTATTTT. Translating gives CASTDGTASTDTQYF.

The chain recombines TRBV27 with TRBJ1-4; D uncertain. Germline loops: CDR1 MNHEY, CDR2 SMNVEV (reference sequence). This CDR3 spans 18 amino acids. Between the trimmed V and J ends, which lost 3 bases and 0 bases, there was a span of 17 bases. CDR3 region: CASSFRRSRPATNEKLFF. The CDR3, as DNA: TGTGCCAGCAGTTTCCGGCGGTCGCGACCGGCAACTAATGAAAAACTGTTTTTT.

The chain uses TRBV10-2 and TRBJ2-1, with D possibly called TRBD1 or TRBD2 (5 bases each). With 1 base removed from V and 3 bases from J, the gap between germline ends came to 13 bases. Germline V gene data show CDR1 as WSHSY and CDR2 as SAAADI. This CDR3 comprises 16 residues. The CDR3 DNA sequence: TGCGCCAGCAGTGAGTGGGGGTGGCGGGTCTACAATGAGCAGTTCTTC. This translates into CASSEWGWRVYNEQFF.

This clonotype has ten or more counts. The gene calls are TRBV5-1 and TRBJ1-1; D may be TRBD1 (6 bases). CDR1 and CDR2 from the germline V gene are SGHRS and YFSETQ. Trimming took off 3 bases at V and 5 bases at J, with 17 bases between the two ends. The CDR3 has 15 amino acids. The CDR3 DNA sequence: TGCGCCAGCAGCTCCGGCCTACAGGGTCGTACTGAAGCTTTCTTT. Translation: CASSSGLQGRTEAFF. The entire variable domain, with the rest obtained from reference TRBV5-1 and TRBJ1-1, is as follows: KAGVTQTPRYLIKTRGQQVTLSCSPISGHRSVSWYQQTPGQGLQFLFEYFSETQRNKGNFPGRFSGRQFSNSRSEMNVSTLELGDSALYLCASSSGLQGRTEAFFGQGTRLTVV.

This clonotype was counted only a few times. The gene calls are TRBV10-3 and TRBJ2-7; D is perhaps TRBD2 (5 bases). V lost 0 bases, J lost 5 bases, and 8 bases lay in between. Germline V gives CDR1 ENHRY, CDR2 SYGVKD. This CDR3 spans 13 amino acids. The chain's CDR3 is CAISESGRNEQYF. In DNA, the CDR3 is TGTGCCATCAGTGAGTCTGGGAGAAACGAGCAGTACTTC.

The V call is TRBV7-2, the J call TRBJ2-7; D is ambiguous. CDR1 SGHTA and CDR2 FQGNSA come from the germline V gene. The CDR3 runs to 12 residues. Trimming removed 5 bases at V and 6 bases at J, with 11 bases between. CDR3 loop: CASSQSPPEQYF. As DNA, the CDR3 is TGTGCCAGCAGCCAGTCTCCCCCCGAGCAGTACTTC.

The rearrangement uses TRBV20-1 and TRBJ2-3, with TRBD2 matching 8 bases. The CDR3 is made up of 16 amino acids. Trimming cost V 0 bases and J 4 bases; bases outside gene matches: 9. The germline CDR1 and CDR2 sequences are DFQATT and SNEGSKA (reference sequence). The CDR3 DNA reads TGCAGTGCTAGAGATTTTCGGGGGGGGCCCCCAGATACGCAGTATTTT. Its protein product is CSARDFRGGPPDTQYF.

This chain connects TRBV25-1 to TRBJ2-3; a possible D gene is TRBD1 (6 bases). V dropped 3 bases and J dropped 2 bases, with 12 bases sitting between them. From germline, CDR1 is MGHDK and CDR2 SYGVNS. The length of the CDR3 is 15 residues. This CDR3 is CASSEGTHSTDTQYF. The DNA of the CDR3 is TGTGCCAGCAGTGAGGGGACACATTCCACAGATACGCAGTATTTT.